This T cell receptor beta chain was found in a study of blood T cell repertoires in COVID-19. V shed 1 base and J 0 bases; nucleotides not matched to a gene: 7. The CDR3 consists of 18 residues. The method was immunoSEQ multiplex PCR; TCRdb's version includes in-frame clones alone and lacks a portion of them. The data show over 30,000 clones, with less than 90% seen just once and roughly 23% held by the top ten. The sample consisted of peripheral blood. The receptor was isolated from an elderly woman with active or convalescent COVID-19. This chain joins TRBV23-1 and TRBJ1-5, with 9 bases fitting TRBD1. TRBV23-1 is classed as an ORF, of uncertain function. The DNA for the CDR3 is TGCGCCAGCAGTCAATGTCCGGGACAGGGTTATAGCAATCAGCCCCAGCATTTT. Translated: CASSQCPGQGYSNQPQHF.